The text below deals with one TCR beta chain. One end of the junction is discordant with germline, which a read error may explain. These data belong to a study of tumor-infiltrating lymphocytes in primary liver carcinoma. DNA and RNA were both co-extracted from approximately 20-30 mg of bulk tissue that had not been sorted. Patients underwent resection of primary liver carcinoma. There were five separate regions sampled from each tumor. Researchers generated TCR beta cDNA from about 460 ng of total RNA, relying on a constant-region primer. It was through three nested multiplex PCR rounds of slightly modified ARM-PCR that TCR beta libraries arose. TCRdb fed the multiplex PCR reads into MiXCR, producing one record per CDR3 protein. The sample contains some 20,000 distinct CDR3 sequences, 79% of which appear only once. The sequence derives from a woman in her 30s with primary liver carcinoma and hepatitis B virus infection. The specimen sequenced was liver tumor tissue from sampling region 4. Subset here: tumor region T4, right-lateral pole.

CDR3 nucleotide sequence: TGCACCAGCAGCCACGCAGAGTTGGCCAATGAGCAGTTCTTC. Protein sequence: CTSSHAELANEQFF. This sequence joins TRBV4-3 and TRBJ2-1, with unresolved D. This CDR3 has 14 residues. CDR1 is LGHNA, CDR2 YSLEER, per germline.